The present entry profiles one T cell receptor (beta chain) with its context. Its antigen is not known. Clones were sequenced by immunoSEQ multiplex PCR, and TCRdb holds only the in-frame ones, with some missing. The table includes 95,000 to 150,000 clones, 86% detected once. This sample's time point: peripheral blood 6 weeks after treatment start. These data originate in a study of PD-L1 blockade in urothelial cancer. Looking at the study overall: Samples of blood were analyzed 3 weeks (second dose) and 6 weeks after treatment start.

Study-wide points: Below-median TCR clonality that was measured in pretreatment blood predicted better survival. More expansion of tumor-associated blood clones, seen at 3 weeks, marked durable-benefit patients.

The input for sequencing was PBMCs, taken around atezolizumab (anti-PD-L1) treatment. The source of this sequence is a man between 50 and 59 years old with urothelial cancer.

This chain's CDR3 is CASSRPRTSGIIGQFF. The CDR3 coding sequence is TGTGCCAGCAGTCGGCCAAGGACTAGCGGGATAATCGGGCAGTTCTTC. This sequence joins TRBV7-8 and TRBJ2-1; TRBD2 agrees at 12 bases. Germline CDR1 reads SGHVS; CDR2 reads FQNEAQ. J was trimmed by 12 bases and V by 6 bases; bases with no gene match: 15. This CDR3 is built from 16 residues.